A selection of T cell receptor beta chains follows, all from one sample in a study of post-analysis software for immune sequencing data. A single record per CDR3 protein comes from TCRdb applying MiXCR to the PCR reads. The sample records 350,000 to 500,000 distinct CDR3 sequences, roughly 40% being singletons. The sequenced sample was blood. These TCRs come from a girl under 10 years old with multiple sclerosis. Each CDR3 is given with its conserved first and last residue. Each record gives: D gene, clone size, V gene, J gene, CDR3 protein, CDR3 DNA. D genes are given only for firm matches. Part of the rows lack a size; the others show once, few, many or a class for expanded clones.

d_gene: TRBD2
abundance: few
v_gene: TRBV7-3
j_gene: TRBJ2-1
CDR3aa: CASSLNAAGDYNEQFF
CDR3nt: TGTGCCAGCAGCTTAAATGCAGCGGGAGACTACAATGAGCAGTTCTTC

d_gene: NA
abundance: few
v_gene: TRBV9
j_gene: TRBJ2-1
CDR3aa: CASSPLQDYNYNEQFF
CDR3nt: TGTGCCAGCAGCCCCCTCCAGGACTACAACTACAATGAGCAGTTCTTC

d_gene: NA
abundance: NA
v_gene: TRBV5-1
j_gene: TRBJ2-3
CDR3aa: CASTTSRGTDTQYF
CDR3nt: TGCGCCAGCACTACTAGCCGGGGCACAGATACGCAGTATTTT

d_gene: TRBD1
abundance: NA
v_gene: TRBV4-1
j_gene: TRBJ2-7
CDR3aa: CASSHRDRGKNYEQYF
CDR3nt: TGCGCCAGCAGCCACAGGGACAGGGGGAAAAACTACGAGCAGTACTTC

d_gene: NA
abundance: few
v_gene: TRBV7-2
j_gene: TRBJ1-2
CDR3aa: CASSLAGFGYTF
CDR3nt: TGTGCCAGCAGCTTAGCAGGGTTCGGCTACACCTTC

d_gene: NA
abundance: NA
v_gene: TRBV25-1
j_gene: TRBJ1-1
CDR3aa: CASQDQGGEAFF
CDR3nt: TGTGCCAGCCAAGATCAAGGGGGAGAAGCTTTCTTT

d_gene: NA
abundance: NA
v_gene: TRBV5-5
j_gene: TRBJ1-2
CDR3aa: CASSTGGGDGYTF
CDR3nt: TGTGCCAGCAGCACGGGTGGGGGAGACGGCTACACCTTC

d_gene: TRBD2
abundance: NA
v_gene: TRBV4-1
j_gene: TRBJ2-5
CDR3aa: CASSQAETSGRATETQYF
CDR3nt: TGCGCCAGCAGCCAAGCAGAGACTAGCGGGAGAGCGACTGAGACCCAGTACTTC

d_gene: NA
abundance: NA
v_gene: TRBV6-5
j_gene: TRBJ1-1
CDR3aa: CASRKNGLTDTEAFF
CDR3nt: TGTGCCAGCAGAAAGAACGGGCTTACGGACACTGAAGCTTTCTTT

d_gene: NA
abundance: NA
v_gene: TRBV12-3/TRBV12-4
j_gene: TRBJ2-1
CDR3aa: CASQRNNEQFF
CDR3nt: TGTGCCAGCCAAAGGAACAATGAGCAGTTTTTC

d_gene: NA
abundance: NA
v_gene: TRBV11-2
j_gene: TRBJ2-6
CDR3aa: CASSRGTYAGANVLTF
CDR3nt: TGTGCCAGCAGCCGCGGGACTTACGCTGGGGCCAACGTCCTGACTTTC

d_gene: NA
abundance: NA
v_gene: TRBV6-2/TRBV6-3
j_gene: TRBJ2-1
CDR3aa: CASRTGDSYNEQFF
CDR3nt: TGTGCCAGCAGGACGGGAGATTCCTACAATGAGCAGTTCTTC

d_gene: NA
abundance: few
v_gene: TRBV5-1
j_gene: TRBJ2-6
CDR3aa: CASSLWAGANVLTF
CDR3nt: TGCGCCAGCAGCTTATGGGCTGGGGCCAACGTCCTGACTTTC

d_gene: TRBD2
abundance: few
v_gene: TRBV6-2/TRBV6-3
j_gene: TRBJ2-1
CDR3aa: CASRTLGWRGASFTYNEQFF
CDR3nt: TGTGCCAGCAGGACCTTGGGGTGGCGGGGGGCGTCGTTCACCTACAATGAGCAGTTCTTC

d_gene: NA
abundance: NA
v_gene: TRBV9
j_gene: TRBJ1-5
CDR3aa: CASSARPQHF
CDR3nt: TGTGCCAGCAGCGCTCGCCCCCAGCATTTT

d_gene: NA
abundance: NA
v_gene: TRBV28
j_gene: TRBJ2-7
CDR3aa: CASSFGVVSYEQYF
CDR3nt: TGTGCCAGCAGTTTTGGGGTCGTCTCCTACGAGCAGTACTTC

d_gene: NA
abundance: NA
v_gene: TRBV15
j_gene: TRBJ2-1
CDR3aa: CATSRVNDEQFF
CDR3nt: TGTGCCACCAGCAGAGTTAATGATGAGCAGTTCTTC

d_gene: NA
abundance: NA
v_gene: TRBV14
j_gene: TRBJ1-1
CDR3aa: CASSQVRQFTEAFF
CDR3nt: TGTGCCAGCAGCCAAGTCAGACAGTTCACTGAAGCTTTCTTT

d_gene: NA
abundance: NA
v_gene: TRBV27
j_gene: TRBJ2-1
CDR3aa: CASSKSPLSYNEQFF
CDR3nt: TGTGCCAGCAGTAAATCCCCGCTTTCCTACAATGAGCAGTTCTTC

d_gene: NA
abundance: many
v_gene: TRBV5-1
j_gene: TRBJ1-2
CDR3aa: CASSHDRTFGYTF
CDR3nt: TGCGCCAGCAGCCACGACAGGACTTTCGGCTACACCTTC

d_gene: NA
abundance: NA
v_gene: TRBV4-3
j_gene: TRBJ2-1
CDR3aa: CASSQDPRAASYNEQFF
CDR3nt: TGCGCCAGCAGCCAAGACCCACGCGCGGCCTCCTACAATGAGCAGTTCTTC

d_gene: TRBD1
abundance: NA
v_gene: TRBV12-3/TRBV12-4
j_gene: TRBJ2-7
CDR3aa: CASSSLPGQGAHERYF
CDR3nt: TGTGCCAGCAGTTCTCTTCCGGGACAGGGGGCGCACGAGCGGTACTTC

d_gene: NA
abundance: NA
v_gene: TRBV4-3
j_gene: TRBJ1-2
CDR3aa: CASSQDMSGGYGYTF
CDR3nt: TGCGCCAGCAGCCAAGATATGAGTGGGGGCTATGGCTACACCTTC

d_gene: NA
abundance: NA
v_gene: TRBV20-1
j_gene: TRBJ1-2
CDR3aa: CSARSPGRRNYGYTF
CDR3nt: TGCAGTGCTAGATCGCCGGGCAGGAGAAACTATGGCTACACCTTC

d_gene: NA
abundance: few
v_gene: TRBV10-3
j_gene: TRBJ2-5
CDR3aa: CAISPPEEETQYF
CDR3nt: TGTGCCATCAGCCCCCCTGAGGAAGAGACCCAGTACTTC

d_gene: TRBD2
abundance: few
v_gene: TRBV4-3
j_gene: TRBJ2-1
CDR3aa: CASSQIAGGPIDQFF
CDR3nt: TGCGCCAGCAGCCAAATAGCGGGAGGACCTATTGATCAGTTCTTC

d_gene: NA
abundance: few
v_gene: TRBV5-1
j_gene: TRBJ2-1
CDR3aa: CASSLTESSYNEQFF
CDR3nt: TGCGCCAGCAGCTTGACAGAGAGCTCCTACAATGAGCAGTTCTTC

d_gene: TRBD2
abundance: NA
v_gene: TRBV10-2
j_gene: TRBJ2-7
CDR3aa: CASKRTPSGAYNEQYF
CDR3nt: TGCGCCAGCAAAAGGACGCCTAGCGGGGCCTACAATGAGCAGTACTTC

d_gene: NA
abundance: NA
v_gene: TRBV6-6
j_gene: TRBJ1-2
CDR3aa: CASSYARGGSKDGYTF
CDR3nt: TGTGCCAGCAGTTACGCTCGGGGGGGCTCTAAGGATGGCTACACCTTC

d_gene: NA
abundance: NA
v_gene: TRBV6-6
j_gene: TRBJ1-2
CDR3aa: CASKGADSRYGYTF
CDR3nt: TGTGCCAGCAAAGGAGCAGACTCGAGATATGGCTACACCTTC

d_gene: TRBD2
abundance: NA
v_gene: TRBV6-1
j_gene: TRBJ2-3
CDR3aa: CASSAGLAGDQTRTDTQYF
CDR3nt: TGTGCCAGCAGTGCGGGACTAGCGGGAGACCAGACTCGTACAGATACGCAGTATTTT

d_gene: TRBD2
abundance: few
v_gene: TRBV7-9
j_gene: TRBJ2-3
CDR3aa: CASSPASLGLASDTQYF
CDR3nt: TGTGCCAGCAGCCCGGCGTCTCTGGGACTAGCGTCGGATACGCAGTATTTT

d_gene: NA
abundance: NA
v_gene: TRBV6-1
j_gene: TRBJ1-2
CDR3aa: CASSITGSHGYTF
CDR3nt: TGTGCCAGCAGCATTACAGGATCACATGGCTACACCTTC

d_gene: NA
abundance: NA
v_gene: TRBV7-2
j_gene: TRBJ2-3
CDR3aa: CASSLWHTPPDTQYF
CDR3nt: TGTGCCAGCAGCTTATGGCATACTCCGCCAGATACGCAGTATTTT

d_gene: NA
abundance: many
v_gene: TRBV12-3/TRBV12-4
j_gene: TRBJ2-1
CDR3aa: CASSLSNEQFF
CDR3nt: TGTGCCAGCAGTTTGAGCAATGAGCAGTTCTTC

d_gene: TRBD1
abundance: NA
v_gene: TRBV5-1
j_gene: TRBJ2-7
CDR3aa: CASRTLRQGAHEQYF
CDR3nt: TGCGCCAGCAGGACGCTTCGGCAGGGGGCCCACGAGCAGTACTTC

d_gene: NA
abundance: NA
v_gene: TRBV25-1
j_gene: TRBJ1-2
CDR3aa: CAGSALNGYTF
CDR3nt: TGTGCCGGCAGTGCCTTAAATGGCTACACCTTC

d_gene: NA
abundance: NA
v_gene: TRBV28
j_gene: TRBJ1-5
CDR3aa: CASRIQQAQPQHF
CDR3nt: TGTGCCAGCAGAATACAGCAGGCCCAGCCCCAGCATTTT

d_gene: NA
abundance: NA
v_gene: TRBV6-6
j_gene: TRBJ2-1
CDR3aa: CASSGGRSGSYNEQFF
CDR3nt: TGTGCCAGCAGTGGTGGAAGGTCCGGCTCCTACAATGAGCAGTTCTTC

d_gene: NA
abundance: NA
v_gene: TRBV27
j_gene: TRBJ2-7
CDR3aa: CASRGTSTYEQYF
CDR3nt: TGTGCCAGCAGAGGGACTTCTACCTACGAGCAGTACTTC

d_gene: NA
abundance: few
v_gene: TRBV3-1
j_gene: TRBJ2-5
CDR3aa: CASSHIDRQETQYF
CDR3nt: TGTGCCAGCAGCCATATAGACAGACAAGAGACCCAGTACTTC

d_gene: NA
abundance: NA
v_gene: TRBV7-9
j_gene: TRBJ2-5
CDR3aa: CASSPDLYGGETQYF
CDR3nt: TGTGCCAGCAGCCCCGACCTATACGGCGGAGAGACCCAGTACTTC

d_gene: NA
abundance: few
v_gene: TRBV20-1
j_gene: TRBJ2-4
CDR3aa: CSALPGAVKNIQYF
CDR3nt: TGCAGTGCTCTTCCGGGGGCAGTCAAAAACATTCAGTACTTC

d_gene: TRBD2
abundance: few
v_gene: TRBV4-1
j_gene: TRBJ2-1
CDR3aa: CASSHLAGASYNEQFF
CDR3nt: TGCGCCAGCAGCCATTTAGCGGGGGCTTCCTACAATGAGCAGTTCTTC

d_gene: NA
abundance: NA
v_gene: TRBV6-5
j_gene: TRBJ1-6
CDR3aa: CASRLIRGNSPLHF
CDR3nt: TGTGCCAGCAGACTGATCAGGGGAAATTCACCCCTCCACTTT

d_gene: NA
abundance: few
v_gene: TRBV7-9
j_gene: TRBJ2-7
CDR3aa: CAGSSGQYGYEQYF
CDR3nt: TGTGCCGGCAGCTCTGGACAGTACGGCTACGAGCAGTACTTC

d_gene: TRBD1
abundance: NA
v_gene: TRBV12-3/TRBV12-4
j_gene: TRBJ2-7
CDR3aa: CASSSQTGLEQYF
CDR3nt: TGTGCCAGCAGTTCCCAGACAGGGCTCGAGCAGTACTTC

d_gene: NA
abundance: NA
v_gene: TRBV5-1
j_gene: TRBJ1-6
CDR3aa: CASSLDGTDYSPLHF
CDR3nt: TGCGCCAGCAGCTTGGACGGGACCGACTATTCACCCCTCCACTTT

d_gene: TRBD2
abundance: NA
v_gene: TRBV20-1
j_gene: TRBJ2-1
CDR3aa: CSAHRDYNNEQFF
CDR3nt: TGCAGTGCACACCGGGACTACAACAATGAGCAGTTCTTC

d_gene: NA
abundance: NA
v_gene: TRBV4-1
j_gene: TRBJ1-4
CDR3aa: CASSQGSGAVGRRLFF
CDR3nt: TGCGCCAGCAGCCAAGGGAGTGGGGCCGTTGGGAGAAGACTGTTTTTT

d_gene: TRBD2
abundance: few
v_gene: TRBV12-3/TRBV12-4
j_gene: TRBJ2-1
CDR3aa: CATGEHGRLAGAHEQFF
CDR3nt: TGTGCCACAGGGGAACACGGGAGACTAGCGGGAGCTCATGAGCAGTTCTTC

d_gene: TRBD1
abundance: NA
v_gene: TRBV27
j_gene: TRBJ1-1
CDR3aa: CASSIQGRNTEAFF
CDR3nt: TGTGCCAGCAGTATACAGGGGAGGAACACTGAAGCTTTCTTT

d_gene: TRBD1
abundance: few
v_gene: TRBV20-1
j_gene: TRBJ1-2
CDR3aa: CSARAGQGETYGYTF
CDR3nt: TGCAGTGCTAGAGCGGGACAGGGGGAAACCTATGGCTACACCTTC

d_gene: NA
abundance: few
v_gene: TRBV20-1
j_gene: TRBJ1-1
CDR3aa: CSAQDGLNTEAFF
CDR3nt: TGCAGTGCACAAGACGGTCTGAACACTGAAGCTTTCTTT